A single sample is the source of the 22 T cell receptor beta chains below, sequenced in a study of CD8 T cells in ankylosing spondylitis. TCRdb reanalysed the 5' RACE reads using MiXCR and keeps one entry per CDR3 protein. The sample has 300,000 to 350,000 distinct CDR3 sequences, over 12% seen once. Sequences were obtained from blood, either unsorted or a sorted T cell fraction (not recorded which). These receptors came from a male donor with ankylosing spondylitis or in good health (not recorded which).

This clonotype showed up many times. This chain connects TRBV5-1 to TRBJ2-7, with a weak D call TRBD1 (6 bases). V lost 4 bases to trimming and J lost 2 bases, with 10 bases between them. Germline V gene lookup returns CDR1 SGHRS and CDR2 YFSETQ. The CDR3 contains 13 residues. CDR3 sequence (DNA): TGCGCCAGCAGCCCCGACAGGACCTACGAGCAGTACTTC. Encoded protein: CASSPDRTYEQYF.

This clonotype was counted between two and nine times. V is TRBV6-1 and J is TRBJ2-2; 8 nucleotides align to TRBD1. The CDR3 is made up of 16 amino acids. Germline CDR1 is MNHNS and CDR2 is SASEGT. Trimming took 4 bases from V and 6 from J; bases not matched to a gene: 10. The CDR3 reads CASSVGQGPFPGELFF. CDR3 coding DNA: TGTGCCAGCAGTGTAGGACAGGGCCCCTTTCCCGGGGAGCTGTTTTTT.

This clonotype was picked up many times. In DNA form, the CDR3 reads TGTGCCAGCAGCTGGGGGGGGTCTGGCTACACCTTC. Translation: CASSWGGSGYTF. The chain uses TRBV12-3 or TRBV12-4 and TRBJ1-2, with D maybe TRBD1 (5 bases). There are 12 residues in the CDR3. V shed 6 bases and J shed 7 bases, with 12 bases lying between them.

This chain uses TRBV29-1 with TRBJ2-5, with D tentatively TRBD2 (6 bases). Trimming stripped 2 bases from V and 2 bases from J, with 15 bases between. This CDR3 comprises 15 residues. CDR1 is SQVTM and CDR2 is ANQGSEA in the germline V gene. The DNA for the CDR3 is TGCAGCGTTGAAAGGAGAGGCAGCGGGCAAGAGACCCAGTACTTC. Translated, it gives CSVERRGSGQETQYF.

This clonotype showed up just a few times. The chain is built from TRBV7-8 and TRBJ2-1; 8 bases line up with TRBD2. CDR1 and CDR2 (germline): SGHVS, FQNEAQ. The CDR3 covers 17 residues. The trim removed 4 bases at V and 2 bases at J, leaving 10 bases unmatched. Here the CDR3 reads CASSSPPGGRAYNEQFF. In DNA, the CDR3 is TGTGCCAGCAGCTCGCCCCCGGGGGGGAGGGCCTACAATGAGCAGTTCTTC.

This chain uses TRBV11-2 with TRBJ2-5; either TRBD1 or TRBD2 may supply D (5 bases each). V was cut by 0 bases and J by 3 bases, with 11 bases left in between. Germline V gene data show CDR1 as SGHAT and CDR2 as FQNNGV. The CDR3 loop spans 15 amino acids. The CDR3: CASSLERGGEETQYF. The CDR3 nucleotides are TGTGCCAGCAGCTTAGAGAGGGGCGGCGAAGAGACCCAGTACTTC. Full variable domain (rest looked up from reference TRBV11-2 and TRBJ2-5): EAGVAQSPRYKIIEKRQSVAFWCNPISGHATLYWYQQILGQGPKLLIQFQNNGVVDDSQLPKDRFSAERLKGVDSTLKIQPAKLEDSAVYLCASSLERGGEETQYFGPGTRLLVL.

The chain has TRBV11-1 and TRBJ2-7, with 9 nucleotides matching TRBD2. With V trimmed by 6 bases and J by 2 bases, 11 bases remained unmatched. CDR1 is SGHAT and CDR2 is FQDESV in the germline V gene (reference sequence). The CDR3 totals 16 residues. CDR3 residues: CASSFGSSGIPYEQYF. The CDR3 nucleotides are TGTGCCAGCAGTTTTGGGTCTAGCGGGATACCCTACGAGCAGTACTTC.

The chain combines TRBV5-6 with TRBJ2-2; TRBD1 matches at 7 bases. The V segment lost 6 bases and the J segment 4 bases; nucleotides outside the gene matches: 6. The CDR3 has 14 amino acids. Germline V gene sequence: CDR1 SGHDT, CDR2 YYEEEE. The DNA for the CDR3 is TGTGCCAGCACCATAGACAGGGCCACCGGGGAGCTGTTTTTT. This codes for CASTIDRATGELFF.

The CDR3 DNA follows: TGCGCCAGCAGCTTGTTACCGGGGGAGGCGAGAGAGACCCAGTACTTC. Translating gives CASSLLPGEARETQYF. This chain uses TRBV5-1 with TRBJ2-5; D might be TRBD2 (6 bases). Trimming left V 1 base short and J 4 bases short, with 17 bases between. Germline values: CDR1 SGHRS, CDR2 YFSETQ. The CDR3 totals 16 residues.

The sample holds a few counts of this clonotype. The CDR3 protein is CASSSGQGRDNEQFF. DNA of the CDR3: TGTGCCAGCAGCTCTGGACAGGGGAGGGACAATGAGCAGTTCTTC. V gene TRBV9 combines with J gene TRBJ2-1, with 9 bases that match TRBD1. The CDR3 extends over 15 amino acids. V was clipped by 4 bases and J by 5 bases; unmatched bases: 7. Germline lookup yields CDR1 SGDLS and CDR2 YYNGEE.

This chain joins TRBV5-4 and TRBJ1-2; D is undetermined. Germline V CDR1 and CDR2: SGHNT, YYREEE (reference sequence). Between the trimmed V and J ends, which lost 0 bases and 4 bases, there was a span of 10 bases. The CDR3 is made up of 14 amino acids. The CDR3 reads CASSLEGRFYGYTF. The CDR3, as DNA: TGTGCCAGCAGCTTGGAGGGCAGATTCTATGGCTACACCTTC.

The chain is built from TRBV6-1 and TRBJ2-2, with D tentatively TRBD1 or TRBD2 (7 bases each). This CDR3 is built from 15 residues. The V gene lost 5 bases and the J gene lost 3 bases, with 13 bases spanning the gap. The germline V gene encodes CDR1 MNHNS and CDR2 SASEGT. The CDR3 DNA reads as TGTGCCAGCAGTCGACAGGGAGGGTACACCGGGGAGCTGTTTTTT. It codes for CASSRQGGYTGELFF.

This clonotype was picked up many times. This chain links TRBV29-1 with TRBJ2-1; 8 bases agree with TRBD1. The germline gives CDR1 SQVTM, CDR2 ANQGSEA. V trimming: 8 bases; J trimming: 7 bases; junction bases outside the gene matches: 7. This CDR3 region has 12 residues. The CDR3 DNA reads TGCAGCCCCAGGGGGCGCGGGAATGAGCAGTTCTTC. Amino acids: CSPRGRGNEQFF.

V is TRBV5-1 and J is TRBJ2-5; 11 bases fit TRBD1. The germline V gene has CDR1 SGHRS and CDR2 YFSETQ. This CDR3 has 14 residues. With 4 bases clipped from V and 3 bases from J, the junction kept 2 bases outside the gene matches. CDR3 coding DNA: TGCGCCAGCAGCGGGACAGGGGGGGAAGAGACCCAGTACTTC. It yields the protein CASSGTGGEETQYF.

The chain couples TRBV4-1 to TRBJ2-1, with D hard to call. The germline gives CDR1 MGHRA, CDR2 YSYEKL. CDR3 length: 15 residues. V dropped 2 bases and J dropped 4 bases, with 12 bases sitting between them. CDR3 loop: CASSQPRLSYNEQFF. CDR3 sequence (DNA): TGCGCCAGCAGCCAACCGCGCCTAAGTTACAATGAGCAGTTCTTC.

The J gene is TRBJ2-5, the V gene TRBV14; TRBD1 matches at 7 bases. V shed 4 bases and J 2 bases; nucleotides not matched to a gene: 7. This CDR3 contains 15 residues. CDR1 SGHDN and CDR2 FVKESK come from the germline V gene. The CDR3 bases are TGTGCCAGCAGCCGGATCGACAGGGCACAAGAGACCCAGTACTTC. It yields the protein CASSRIDRAQETQYF.

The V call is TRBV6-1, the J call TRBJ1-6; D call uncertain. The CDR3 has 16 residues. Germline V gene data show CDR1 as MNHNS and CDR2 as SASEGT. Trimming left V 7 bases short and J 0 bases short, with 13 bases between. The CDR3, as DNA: TGTGCCAGCAACCCGGCAGAGAGCTCCTATAATTCACCCCTCCACTTT. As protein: CASNPAESSYNSPLHF.

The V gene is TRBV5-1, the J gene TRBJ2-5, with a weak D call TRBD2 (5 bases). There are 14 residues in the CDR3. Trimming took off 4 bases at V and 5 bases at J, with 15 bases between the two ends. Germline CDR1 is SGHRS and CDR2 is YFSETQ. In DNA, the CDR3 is TGCGCCAGCAGCCCACTAGGAGTAGAGGAGACCCAGTACTTC. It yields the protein CASSPLGVEETQYF.

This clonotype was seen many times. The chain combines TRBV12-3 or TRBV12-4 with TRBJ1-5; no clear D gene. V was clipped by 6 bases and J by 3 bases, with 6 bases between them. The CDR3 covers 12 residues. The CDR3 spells CASSPYNQPQHF. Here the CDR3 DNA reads TGTGCCAGCAGCCCTTACAATCAGCCCCAGCATTTT.

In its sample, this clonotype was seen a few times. As DNA, the CDR3 is TGTGCCAGCAGTTCTTGGAACTGGCCGGGACAGGGGCGGATTCAGCCCCAGCATTTT. Amino acids: CASSSWNWPGQGRIQPQHF. The chain links TRBV27 to TRBJ1-5, with 10 bases identical to TRBD1. Germline CDR1 reads MNHEY; CDR2 reads SMNVEV (reference sequence). The J segment lost 6 bases and the V segment lost 4 bases, leaving 18 bases of the junction unmatched. The length of the CDR3 is 19 residues.

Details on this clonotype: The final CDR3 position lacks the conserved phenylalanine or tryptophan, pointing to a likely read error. The CDR3 DNA reads TGTGCCAGCAGTTTAAGAGGGGGGGCGGGGCGTGAGCAGTTCTTA. It specifies CASSLRGGAGREQFL. The V gene is TRBV12-3 or TRBV12-4, the J gene TRBJ2-1, with a tentative D call TRBD2 (7 bases). CDR3 length: 15 amino acids. Trimming shortened V by 2 bases and J by 9 bases, and 17 bases separated the two germline ends.

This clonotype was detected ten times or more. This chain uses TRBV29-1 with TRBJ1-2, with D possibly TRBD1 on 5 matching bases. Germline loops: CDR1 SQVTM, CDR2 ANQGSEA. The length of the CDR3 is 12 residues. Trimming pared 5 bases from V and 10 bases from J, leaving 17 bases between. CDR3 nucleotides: TGCAGCGTTACTGAGCAGGGCTTTCACTACACCTTC. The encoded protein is CSVTEQGFHYTF.